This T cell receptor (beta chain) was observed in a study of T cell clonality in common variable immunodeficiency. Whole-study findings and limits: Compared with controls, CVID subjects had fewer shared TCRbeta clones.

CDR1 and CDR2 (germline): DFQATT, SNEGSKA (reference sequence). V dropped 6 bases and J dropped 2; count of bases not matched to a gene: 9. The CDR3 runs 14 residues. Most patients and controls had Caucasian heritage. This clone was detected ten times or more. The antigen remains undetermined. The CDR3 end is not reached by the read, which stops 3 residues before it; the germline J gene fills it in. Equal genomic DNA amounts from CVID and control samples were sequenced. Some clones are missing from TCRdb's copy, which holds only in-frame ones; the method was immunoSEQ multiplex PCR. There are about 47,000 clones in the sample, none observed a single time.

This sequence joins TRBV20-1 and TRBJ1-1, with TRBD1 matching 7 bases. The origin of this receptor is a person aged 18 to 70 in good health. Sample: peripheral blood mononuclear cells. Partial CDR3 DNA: TGCAGTGCCCTAACGGCAGGGGGAAACACTGAA. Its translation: CSALTAGGNTE. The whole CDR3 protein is CSALTAGGNTEAFF.